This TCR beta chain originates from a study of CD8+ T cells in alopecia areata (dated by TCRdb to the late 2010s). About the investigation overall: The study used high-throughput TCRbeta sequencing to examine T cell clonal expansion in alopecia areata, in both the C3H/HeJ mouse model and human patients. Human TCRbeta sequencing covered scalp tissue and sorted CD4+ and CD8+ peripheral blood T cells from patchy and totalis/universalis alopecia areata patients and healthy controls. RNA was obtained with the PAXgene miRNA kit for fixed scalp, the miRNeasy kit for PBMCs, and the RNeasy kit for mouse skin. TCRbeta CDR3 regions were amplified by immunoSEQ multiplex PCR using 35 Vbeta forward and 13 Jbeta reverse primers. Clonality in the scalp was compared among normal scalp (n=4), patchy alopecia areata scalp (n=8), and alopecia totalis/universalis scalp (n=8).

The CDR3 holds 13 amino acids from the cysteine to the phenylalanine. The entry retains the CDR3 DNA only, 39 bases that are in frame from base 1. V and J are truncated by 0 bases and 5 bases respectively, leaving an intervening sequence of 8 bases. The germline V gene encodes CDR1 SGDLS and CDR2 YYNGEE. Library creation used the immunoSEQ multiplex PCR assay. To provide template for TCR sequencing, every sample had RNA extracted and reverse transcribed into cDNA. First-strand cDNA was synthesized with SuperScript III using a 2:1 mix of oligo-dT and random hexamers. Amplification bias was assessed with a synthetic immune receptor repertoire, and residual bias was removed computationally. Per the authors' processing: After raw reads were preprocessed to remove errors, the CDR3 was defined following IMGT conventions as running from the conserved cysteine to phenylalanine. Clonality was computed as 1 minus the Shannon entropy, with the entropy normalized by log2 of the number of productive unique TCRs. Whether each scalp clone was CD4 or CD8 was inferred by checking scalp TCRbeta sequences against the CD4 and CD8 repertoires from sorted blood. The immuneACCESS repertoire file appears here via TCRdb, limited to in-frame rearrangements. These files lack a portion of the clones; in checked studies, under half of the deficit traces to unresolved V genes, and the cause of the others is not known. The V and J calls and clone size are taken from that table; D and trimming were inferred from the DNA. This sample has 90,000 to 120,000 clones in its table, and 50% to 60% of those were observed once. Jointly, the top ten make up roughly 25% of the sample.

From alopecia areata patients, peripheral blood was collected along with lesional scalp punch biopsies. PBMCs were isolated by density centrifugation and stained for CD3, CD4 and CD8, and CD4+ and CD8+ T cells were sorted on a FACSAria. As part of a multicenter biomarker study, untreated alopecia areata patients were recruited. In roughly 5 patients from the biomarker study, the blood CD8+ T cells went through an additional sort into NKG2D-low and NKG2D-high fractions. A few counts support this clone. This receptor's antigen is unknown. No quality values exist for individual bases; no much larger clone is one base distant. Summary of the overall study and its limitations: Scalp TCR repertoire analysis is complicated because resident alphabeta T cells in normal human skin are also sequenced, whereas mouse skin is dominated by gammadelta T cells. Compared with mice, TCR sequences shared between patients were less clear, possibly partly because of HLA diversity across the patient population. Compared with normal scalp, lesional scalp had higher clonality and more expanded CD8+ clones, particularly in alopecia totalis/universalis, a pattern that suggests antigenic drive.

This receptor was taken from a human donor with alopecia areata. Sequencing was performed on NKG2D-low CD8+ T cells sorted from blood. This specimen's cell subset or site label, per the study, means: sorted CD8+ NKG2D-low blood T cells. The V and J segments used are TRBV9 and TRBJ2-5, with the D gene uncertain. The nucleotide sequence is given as TGTGCCAGCAGCGTAGCGGGTTTGGAGACCCAGTACTTC. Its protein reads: CASSVAGLETQYF. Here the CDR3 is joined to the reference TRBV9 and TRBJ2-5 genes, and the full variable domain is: DSGVTQTPKHLITATGQRVTLRCSPRSGDLSVYWYQQSLDQGLQFLIQYYNGEERAKGNILERFSAQQFPDLHSELNLSSLELGDSALYFCASSVAGLETQYFGPGTRLLVL.